These 7 T cell receptor beta chains were sequenced from one sample in a study of T-cell reconstitution after alpha-beta-depleted transplantation in children. Preparation of the TCRbeta library involved a method that used unique molecular identifiers. TCRdb called the PCR reads again in MiXCR, with one record for every CDR3 protein. The table has around 240,000 distinct CDR3 sequences, about 8.8% seen once. Here the sequenced sample was PBMCs from the stem cell graft donor, taken from the stem cell graft. The receptors shown here come from a human donor who donated a stem cell graft to a child with SCID.

The sample holds many counts of this clonotype. The rearrangement links TRBV5-1 to TRBJ1-2, with D hard to call. This CDR3 comprises 12 residues. V gave up 4 bases and J gave up 0 bases, with 4 bases separating them. Per germline, CDR1 SGHRS and CDR2 YFSETQ. The CDR3 spells CASSGANYGYTF. In DNA, the CDR3 is TGCGCCAGCAGCGGTGCTAACTATGGCTACACCTTC.

In its sample, this clonotype was seen many times. This chain connects TRBV5-1 to TRBJ2-7; D not resolved. The CDR3 has 14 amino acids. Trimming took off 2 bases at V and 0 bases at J, with 9 bases between the two ends. The germline gives CDR1 SGHRS, CDR2 YFSETQ. As DNA, the CDR3 is TGCGCCAGCAGCTTATTACAGCCCTCCTACGAGCAGTACTTC. Amino acids: CASSLLQPSYEQYF.

This clonotype was counted many times. The CDR3 protein is CASSLEGTFTYEQYF. The CDR3 DNA reads TGTGCCAGCAGCTTAGAAGGGACATTTACCTACGAGCAGTACTTC. The J gene is TRBJ2-7, the V gene TRBV7-2; a possible D gene is TRBD1 (6 bases). The ends were cut back, 1 base at V and 2 bases at J, with 12 bases in the middle. The CDR3 covers 15 residues. Germline values: CDR1 SGHTA, CDR2 FQGNSA.

The V gene is TRBV7-3, the J gene TRBJ2-1; 8 bases are shared with TRBD1. This CDR3 is built from 16 residues. Germline trimming cut 2 bases from V and 6 bases from J; bases unmatched to any gene: 9. Germline V gene data show CDR1 as SGHTA and CDR2 as FQGTGA. The CDR3 region has the DNA TGTGCCAGCAGCTTATATTCAGGGGGCGCCGGCAATGAGCAGTTCTTC. This codes for CASSLYSGGAGNEQFF.

This clonotype showed up many times. The chain carries TRBV2 and TRBJ1-5; weak D call: TRBD1 (6 bases). Trimming took off 6 bases at V and 0 bases at J, with 12 bases between the two ends. This CDR3 contains 15 residues. Germline CDR1 reads SNHLY; CDR2 reads FYNNEI. As DNA, the CDR3 is TGTGCCAGCAGACACAGGGAGAATAGCAATCAGCCCCAGCATTTT. It codes for CASRHRENSNQPQHF.

CDR3 in amino acids: CASSSYGEGRTEAFF. The DNA of the CDR3 is TGCGCCAGCAGCTCCTATGGGGAGGGGAGGACTGAAGCTTTCTTT. The chain employs TRBV5-1 and TRBJ1-1; tentative D call: TRBD1 (5 bases). Germline CDR1 is SGHRS and CDR2 is YFSETQ. The CDR3 length is 15 residues. V was cut by 3 bases and J by 5 bases, with 17 bases left in between. The full variable domain, its missing parts supplied by reference TRBV5-1 and TRBJ1-1, is KAGVTQTPRYLIKTRGQQVTLSCSPISGHRSVSWYQQTPGQGLQFLFEYFSETQRNKGNFPGRFSGRQFSNSRSEMNVSTLELGDSALYLCASSSYGEGRTEAFFGQGTRLTVV.

This clonotype was observed at least ten times. The chain has TRBV28 and TRBJ2-3; the D is unclear. The CDR3 totals 13 residues. The V end was cut by 7 bases, the J end by 2 bases, with 10 bases between. The germline gives CDR1 MDHEN, CDR2 SYDVKM. Here the CDR3 DNA reads TGTGCCAGCACCGACCGTAACACAGATACGCAGTATTTT. It specifies CASTDRNTDTQYF.